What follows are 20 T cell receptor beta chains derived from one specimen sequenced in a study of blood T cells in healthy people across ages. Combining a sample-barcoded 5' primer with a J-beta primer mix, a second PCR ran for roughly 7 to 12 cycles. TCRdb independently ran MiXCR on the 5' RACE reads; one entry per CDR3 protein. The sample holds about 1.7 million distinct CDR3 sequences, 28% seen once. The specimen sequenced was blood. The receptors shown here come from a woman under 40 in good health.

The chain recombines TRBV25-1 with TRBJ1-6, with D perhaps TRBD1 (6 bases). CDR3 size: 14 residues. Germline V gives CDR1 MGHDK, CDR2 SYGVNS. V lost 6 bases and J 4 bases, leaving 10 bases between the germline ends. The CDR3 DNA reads TGTGCCAGCAGGCAACAGGGATATAATTCACCCCTCCACTTT. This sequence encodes CASRQQGYNSPLHF. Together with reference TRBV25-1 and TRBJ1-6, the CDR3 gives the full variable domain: EADIYQTPRYLVIGTGKKITLECSQTMGHDKMYWYQQDPGMELHLIHYSYGVNSTEKGDLSSESTVSRIRTEHFPLTLESARPSHTSQYLCASRQQGYNSPLHFGNGTRLTVT.

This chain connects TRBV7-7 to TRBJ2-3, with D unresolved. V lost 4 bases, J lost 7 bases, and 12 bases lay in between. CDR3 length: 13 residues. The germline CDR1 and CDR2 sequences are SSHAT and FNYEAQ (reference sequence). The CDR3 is CASSSGQRNTQYF. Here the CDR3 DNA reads TGTGCCAGCAGCTCTGGGCAGAGGAATACGCAGTATTTT.

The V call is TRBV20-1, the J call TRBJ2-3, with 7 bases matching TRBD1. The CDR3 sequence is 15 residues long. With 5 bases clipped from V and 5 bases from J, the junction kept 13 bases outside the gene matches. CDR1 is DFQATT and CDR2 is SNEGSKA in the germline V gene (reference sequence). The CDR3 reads CSAGGLARGIDTQYF. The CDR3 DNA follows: TGCAGTGCTGGAGGTTTAGCCAGGGGGATAGATACGCAGTATTTT.

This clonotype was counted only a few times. The CDR3 loop reads CASSSEGDEQYF. The DNA of the CDR3 is TGTGCCAGCAGTTCCGAGGGAGATGAGCAGTACTTC. This chain joins TRBV7-9 and TRBJ2-5; D perhaps matches TRBD2 (5 bases). Germline V CDR1 and CDR2: SEHNR, FQNEAQ (reference sequence). The CDR3 covers 12 residues. Trimming cost V 6 bases and J 11 bases, with 16 bases left between them.

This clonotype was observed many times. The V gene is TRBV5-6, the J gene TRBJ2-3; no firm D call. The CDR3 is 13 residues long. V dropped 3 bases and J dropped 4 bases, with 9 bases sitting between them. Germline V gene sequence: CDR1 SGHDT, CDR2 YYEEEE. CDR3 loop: CASSSRAPDTQYF. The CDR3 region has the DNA TGTGCCAGCAGCTCCCGGGCTCCAGATACGCAGTATTTT.

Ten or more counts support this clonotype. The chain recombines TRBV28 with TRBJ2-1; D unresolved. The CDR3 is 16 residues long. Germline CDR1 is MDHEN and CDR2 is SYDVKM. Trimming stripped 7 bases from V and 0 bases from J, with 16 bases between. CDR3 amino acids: CASNAMTASSYNEQFF. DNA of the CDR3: TGTGCCAGCAACGCAATGACGGCCAGCTCCTACAATGAGCAGTTCTTC. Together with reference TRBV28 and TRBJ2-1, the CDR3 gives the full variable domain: DVKVTQSSRYLVKRTGEKVFLECVQDMDHENMFWYRQDPGLGLRLIYFSYDVKMKEKGDIPEGYSVSREKKERFSLILESASTNQTSMYLCASNAMTASSYNEQFFGPGTRLTVL.

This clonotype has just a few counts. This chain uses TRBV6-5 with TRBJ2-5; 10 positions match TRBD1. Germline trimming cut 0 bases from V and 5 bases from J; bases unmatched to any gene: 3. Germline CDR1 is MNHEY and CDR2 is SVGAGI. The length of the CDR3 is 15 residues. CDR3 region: CASSYSGTGVETQYF. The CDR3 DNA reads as TGTGCCAGCAGTTACTCCGGGACAGGGGTGGAGACCCAGTACTTC.

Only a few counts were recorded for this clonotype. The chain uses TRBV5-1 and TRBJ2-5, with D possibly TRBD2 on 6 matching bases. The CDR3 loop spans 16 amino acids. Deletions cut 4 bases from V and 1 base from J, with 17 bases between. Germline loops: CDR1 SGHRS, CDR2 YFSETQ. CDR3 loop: CASSITSTWGQETQYF. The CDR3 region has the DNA TGCGCCAGCAGCATTACTAGCACTTGGGGCCAAGAGACCCAGTACTTC.

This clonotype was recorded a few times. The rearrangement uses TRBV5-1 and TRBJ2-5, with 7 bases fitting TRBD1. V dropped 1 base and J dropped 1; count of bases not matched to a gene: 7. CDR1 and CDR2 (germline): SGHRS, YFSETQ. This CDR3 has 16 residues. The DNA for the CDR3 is TGCGCCAGCAGCTTGAAGGGCAGGGGGATCCAAGAGACCCAGTACTTC. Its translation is CASSLKGRGIQETQYF.

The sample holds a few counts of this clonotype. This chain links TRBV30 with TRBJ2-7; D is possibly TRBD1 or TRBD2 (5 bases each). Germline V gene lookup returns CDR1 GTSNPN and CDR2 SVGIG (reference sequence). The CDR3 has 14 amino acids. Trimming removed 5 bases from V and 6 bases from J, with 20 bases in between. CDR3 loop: CAWGTGSVVREQYF. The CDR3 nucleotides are TGTGCCTGGGGGACGGGGAGCGTCGTCCGCGAGCAGTACTTC.

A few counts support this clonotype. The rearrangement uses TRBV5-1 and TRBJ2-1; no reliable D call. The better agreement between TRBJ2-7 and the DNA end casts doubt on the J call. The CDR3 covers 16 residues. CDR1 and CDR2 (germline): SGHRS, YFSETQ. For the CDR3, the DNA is TGCGCCAGCAGCCCCCCTTGGGAAGGCTCCTACAATGAGCAGTACTTC. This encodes CASSPPWEGSYNEQYF.

The CDR3 DNA sequence: TGTGCCAGCACCTCACAGGAGGCGCGCACAGATACGCAGTATTTT. Protein: CASTSQEARTDTQYF. This chain connects TRBV6-5 to TRBJ2-3; D assignment may be TRBD1 or TRBD2 (5 bases each). Germline CDR1 MNHEY, CDR2 SVGAGI. The CDR3 length is 15 residues. Trimming pared 7 bases from V and 1 base from J, leaving 15 bases between.

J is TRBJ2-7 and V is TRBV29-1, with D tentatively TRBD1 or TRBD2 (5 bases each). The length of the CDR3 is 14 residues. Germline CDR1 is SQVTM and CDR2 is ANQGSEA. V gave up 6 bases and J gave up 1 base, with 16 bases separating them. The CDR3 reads CSVEGRDISYEQYF. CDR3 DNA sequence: TGCAGCGTCGAGGGACGGGATATATCCTACGAGCAGTACTTC.

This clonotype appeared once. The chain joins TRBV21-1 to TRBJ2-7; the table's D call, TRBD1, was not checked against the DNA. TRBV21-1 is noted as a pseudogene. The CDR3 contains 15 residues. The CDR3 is CASSKFEGLSYEQYF. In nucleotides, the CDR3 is TGTGCCAGCAGCAAATTTGAGGGGCTCTCCTACGAGCAGTACTTC.

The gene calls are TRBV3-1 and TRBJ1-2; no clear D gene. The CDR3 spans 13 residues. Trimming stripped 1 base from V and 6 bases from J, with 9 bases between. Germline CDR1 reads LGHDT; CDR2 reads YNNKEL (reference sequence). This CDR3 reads CASSQVPGDGYTF. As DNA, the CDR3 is TGTGCCAGCAGCCAAGTCCCGGGAGATGGCTACACCTTC. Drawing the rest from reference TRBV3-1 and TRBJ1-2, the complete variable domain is DTAVSQTPKYLVTQMGNDKSIKCEQNLGHDTMYWYKQDSKKFLKIMFSYNNKELIINETVPNRFSPKSPDKAHLNLHINSLELGDSAVYFCASSQVPGDGYTFGSGTRLTVV.

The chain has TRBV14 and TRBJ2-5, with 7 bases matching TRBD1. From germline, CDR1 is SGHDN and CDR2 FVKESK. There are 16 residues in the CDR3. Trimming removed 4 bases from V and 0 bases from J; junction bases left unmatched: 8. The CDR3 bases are TGTGCCAGCAGCCGAGGGACAGAAATGTACCAAGAGACCCAGTACTTC. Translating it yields CASSRGTEMYQETQYF.

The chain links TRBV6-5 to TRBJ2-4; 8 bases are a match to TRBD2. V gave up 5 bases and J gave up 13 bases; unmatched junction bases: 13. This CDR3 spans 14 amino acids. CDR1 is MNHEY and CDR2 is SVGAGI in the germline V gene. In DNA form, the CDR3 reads TGTGCCAGCAGTGGAGCGGGAGAGGGCTACGTGCAGTACTTC. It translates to CASSGAGEGYVQYF.

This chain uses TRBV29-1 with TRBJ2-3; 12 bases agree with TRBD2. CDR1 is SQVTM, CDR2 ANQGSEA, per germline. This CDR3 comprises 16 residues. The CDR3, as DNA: TGCAACGTCGGACACAGGACTAGCGGGGCAGGAGATACGCAGTATTTT. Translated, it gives CNVGHRTSGAGDTQYF.

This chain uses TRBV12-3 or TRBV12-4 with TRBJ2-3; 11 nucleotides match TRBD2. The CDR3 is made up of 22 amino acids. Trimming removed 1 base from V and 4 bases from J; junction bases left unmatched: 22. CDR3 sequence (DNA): TGTGCCAGCAGTTTAGGGTCCCCGGGACTAGCGGTACCTTCTGTAGTGGCAGATACGCAGTATTTT. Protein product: CASSLGSPGLAVPSVVADTQYF.

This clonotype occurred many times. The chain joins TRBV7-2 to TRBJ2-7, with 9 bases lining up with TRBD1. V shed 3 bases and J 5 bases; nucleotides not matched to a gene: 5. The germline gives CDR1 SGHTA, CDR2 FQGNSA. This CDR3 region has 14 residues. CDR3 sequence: CASSFGTGSDEQYF. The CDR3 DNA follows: TGTGCCAGCAGCTTCGGGACAGGGAGTGACGAGCAGTACTTC.